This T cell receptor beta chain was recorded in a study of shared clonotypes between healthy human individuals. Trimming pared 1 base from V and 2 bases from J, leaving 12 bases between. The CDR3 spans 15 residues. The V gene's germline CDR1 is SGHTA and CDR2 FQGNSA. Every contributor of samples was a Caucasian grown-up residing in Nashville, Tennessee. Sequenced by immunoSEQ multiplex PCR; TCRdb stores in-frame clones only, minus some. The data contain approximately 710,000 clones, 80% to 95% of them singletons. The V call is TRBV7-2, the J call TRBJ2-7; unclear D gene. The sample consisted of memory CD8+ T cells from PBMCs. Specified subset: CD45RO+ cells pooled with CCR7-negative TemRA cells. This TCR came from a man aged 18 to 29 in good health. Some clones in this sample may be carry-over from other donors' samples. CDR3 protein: CASSLGAVGTYEQYF. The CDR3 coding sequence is TGTGCCAGCAGCTTAGGAGCTGTTGGGACCTACGAGCAGTACTTC.